This T cell receptor beta chain was found in a study of monozygotic twins with inflammatory bowel disease (dated by TCRdb to between 2017 and 2020). Concerning the study at large: A total of roughly 28 monozygotic twin pairs were included in the full study, comprising nine German pairs (four IBD-concordant, five IBD-discordant) and 19 IBD-discordant Danish pairs. Disease-associated traits were sought mainly through comparisons between IBD patients and their genetically identical healthy co-twins within discordant pairs. Each individual had, on average, about 151 000 unique TCRalpha sequences and 181 000 unique TCRbeta sequences available for analysis.

Taken from cysteine to phenylalanine, the CDR3 has 16 residues. DNA for this receptor is not on file. CDR1 and CDR2, per the germline V gene, are SGHTA and FQGNSA. From each donor, an approximately 2.7 ml peripheral blood sample was collected into PAXgene tubes and kept at -80 degrees C. Without T cell sorting, total RNA was isolated from whole blood using the PAXgene blood miRNA kit on an automated QIAcube. Peripheral blood from monozygotic twin pairs, either concordant or discordant for inflammatory bowel disease, underwent deep TCRalpha and TCRbeta repertoire profiling that used unique molecular barcoding. Smoking habits were recorded for all twin pairs, with individuals classified as current, former or never smokers. Remarks on this clonotype: Which antigen it targets is not known.

The full study reports these points: Different T cell subtypes could not be distinguished in the analysis. Compared with healthy twins, IBD patients had fewer clonotypes in common with other individuals, a difference most pronounced in patients showing signs of disease activity. No single strong signal or clonotype linked to IBD turned up in the results, so the idea that one exists was not supported. Measured by the inverse Simpson index, TCRbeta repertoire diversity was lower in IBD patients than in their healthy co-twins. Repertoire similarity did not differ between concordant and discordant twins, which could be due to limited statistical power. Because patients received different immunosuppressive treatments, the repertoires may have picked up extra background noise and variability between individuals.

The library came from 5' RACE. For each TCR library, 3,500 to 4,500 ng of total RNA was used. For each sample, cDNA was synthesized in eight separate reactions using SMARTScribe reverse transcriptase. Unique molecular identifiers containing a 6-nucleotide sample barcode were introduced through template switching during cDNA synthesis. Amplification of TCRalpha and TCRbeta cDNA involved two nested PCRs of about 15 and 9 cycles, and each PCR was followed by bead purification. Before amplification, the cDNA was treated with uracil DNA-glycosylase and purified using the QIAquick PCR purification kit. The second PCR was the step at which Illumina TruSeq-compatible adapters and sample-specific barcodes were added. Library quality and concentration were checked on TapeStation and Qubit, and libraries were pooled at about 5 ng each. Sequencing of the pooled libraries was done on an Illumina HiSeq2500 single-index Rapid Run using custom sequencing primers and 2 x 100 bp reads. For the original study's pipeline: MiGEC version 1.2.6 was used for UMI-based consensus assembly, which corrected PCR and sequencing errors. MiXCR version 2.1.1 was used to carry out V(D)J alignment, clonotype assembly and CDR3 extraction. Normalisation of gene usage, clonotype sharing and MAIT/NKT TCR abundance was achieved by analysing the top 1000, 10 000 and 20 000 clonotypes per sample. After downsampling to 27 000 UMIs, diversity was calculated as the inverse Simpson index using the vegan R package. Paired Mann-Whitney U tests on discordant twin pairs were used, with Benjamini-Hochberg multiple-testing correction. Reprocessed by TCRdb, the reads give a single entry per CDR3 protein sequence, without DNA. It is TCRdb's table, rather than the study itself, that gives the V and J calls and clone size. The table for this sample lists some 150,000 distinct CDR3 sequences. The ten most abundant clones make up 2% to 3% of the sample.

The TCR originated in a human donor with ulcerative colitis or Crohn's disease, or a healthy co-twin of an affected twin (not recorded which). The chain links TRBV7-2 with TRBJ2-5. The material sequenced was blood. This receptor carries the CDR3 CASSSIGSPFQETQYF.